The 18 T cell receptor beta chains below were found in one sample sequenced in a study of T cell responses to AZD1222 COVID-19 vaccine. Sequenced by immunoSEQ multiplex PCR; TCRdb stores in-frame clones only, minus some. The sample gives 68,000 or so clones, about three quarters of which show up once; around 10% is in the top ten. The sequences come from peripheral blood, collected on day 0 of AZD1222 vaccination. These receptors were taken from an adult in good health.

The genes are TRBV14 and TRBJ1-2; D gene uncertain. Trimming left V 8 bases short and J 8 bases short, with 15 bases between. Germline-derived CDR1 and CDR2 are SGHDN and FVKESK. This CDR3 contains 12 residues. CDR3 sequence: CASRPLTFGYTF. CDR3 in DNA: TGTGCCAGCCGTCCTTTGACCTTCGGCTACACCTTC.

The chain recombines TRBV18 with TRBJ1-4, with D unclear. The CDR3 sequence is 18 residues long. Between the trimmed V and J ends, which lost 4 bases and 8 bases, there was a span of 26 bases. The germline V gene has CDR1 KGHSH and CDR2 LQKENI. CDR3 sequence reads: CASSLHLLDGVVEEKLFF. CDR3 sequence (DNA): TGTGCCAGCTCACTACACCTCCTTGATGGGGTAGTGGAAGAAAAACTGTTTTTT.

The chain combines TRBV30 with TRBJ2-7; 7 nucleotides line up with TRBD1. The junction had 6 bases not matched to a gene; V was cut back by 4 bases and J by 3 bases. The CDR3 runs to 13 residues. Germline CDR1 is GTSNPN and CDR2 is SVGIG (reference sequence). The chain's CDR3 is CAWKGQVLYEQYF. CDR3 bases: TGTGCCTGGAAAGGACAGGTCCTCTACGAGCAGTACTTC.

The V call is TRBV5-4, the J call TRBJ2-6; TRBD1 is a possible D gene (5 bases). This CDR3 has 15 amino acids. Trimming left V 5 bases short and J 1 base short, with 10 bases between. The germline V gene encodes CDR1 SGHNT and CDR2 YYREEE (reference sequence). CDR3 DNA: TGTGCCAGCAGTGAACAGGTATCTGGGGCCAACGTCCTGACTTTC. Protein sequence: CASSEQVSGANVLTF.

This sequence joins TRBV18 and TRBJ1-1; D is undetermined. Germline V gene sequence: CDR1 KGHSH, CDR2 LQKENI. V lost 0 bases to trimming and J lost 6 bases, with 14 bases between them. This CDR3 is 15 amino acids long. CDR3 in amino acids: CASSPPLTGRSEAFF. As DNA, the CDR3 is TGTGCCAGCTCACCACCTTTAACGGGTCGATCTGAAGCTTTCTTT. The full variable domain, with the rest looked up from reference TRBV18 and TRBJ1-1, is NAGVMQNPRHLVRRRGQEARLRCSPMKGHSHVYWYRQLPEEGLKFMVYLQKENIIDESGMPKERFSAEFPKEGPSILRIQQVVRGDSAAYFCASSPPLTGRSEAFFGQGTRLTVV.

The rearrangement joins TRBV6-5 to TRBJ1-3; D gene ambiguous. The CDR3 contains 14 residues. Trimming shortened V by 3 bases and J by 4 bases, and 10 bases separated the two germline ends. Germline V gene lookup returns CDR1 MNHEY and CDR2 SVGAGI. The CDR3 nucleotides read TGTGCCAGCAGTTATTCCCTTTGGGGAAACACCATATATTTT. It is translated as CASSYSLWGNTIYF.

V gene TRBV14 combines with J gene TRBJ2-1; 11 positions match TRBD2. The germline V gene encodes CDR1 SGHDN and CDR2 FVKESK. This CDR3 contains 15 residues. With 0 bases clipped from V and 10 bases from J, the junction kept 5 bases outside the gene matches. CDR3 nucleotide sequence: TGTGCCAGCAGCCAAGATAGCGGGGGGGCCAGAGAGCAGTTCTTC. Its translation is CASSQDSGGAREQFF.

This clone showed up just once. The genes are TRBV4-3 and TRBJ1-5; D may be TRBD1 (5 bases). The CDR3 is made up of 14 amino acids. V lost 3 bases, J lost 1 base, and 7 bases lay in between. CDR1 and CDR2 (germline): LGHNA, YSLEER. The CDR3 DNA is TGCGCCAGCAGCCAGGGACTGAGCAATCAGCCCCAGCATTTT. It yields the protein CASSQGLSNQPQHF.

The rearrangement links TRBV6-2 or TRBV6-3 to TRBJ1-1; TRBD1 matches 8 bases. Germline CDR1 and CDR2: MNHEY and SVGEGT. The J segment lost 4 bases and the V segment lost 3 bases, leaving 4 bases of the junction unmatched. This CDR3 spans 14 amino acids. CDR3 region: CASSYSGQGTEAFF. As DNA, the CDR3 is TGTGCCAGCAGTTATTCCGGACAGGGCACTGAAGCTTTCTTT.

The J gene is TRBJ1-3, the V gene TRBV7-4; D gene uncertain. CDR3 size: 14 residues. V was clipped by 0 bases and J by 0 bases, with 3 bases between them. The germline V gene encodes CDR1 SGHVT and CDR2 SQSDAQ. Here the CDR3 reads CASSLAHSGNTIYF. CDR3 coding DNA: TGTGCCAGCAGCTTAGCGCACTCTGGAAACACCATATATTTT.

The CDR3 protein is CASSVWNEQFF. CDR3 DNA: TGTGCCAGCAGTGTTTGGAATGAGCAGTTCTTC. V is TRBV25-1 and J is TRBJ2-1; D not certain. CDR3 length: 11 amino acids. Germline lookup yields CDR1 MGHDK and CDR2 SYGVNS. The V gene lost 4 bases and the J gene lost 7 bases, with 5 bases spanning the gap.

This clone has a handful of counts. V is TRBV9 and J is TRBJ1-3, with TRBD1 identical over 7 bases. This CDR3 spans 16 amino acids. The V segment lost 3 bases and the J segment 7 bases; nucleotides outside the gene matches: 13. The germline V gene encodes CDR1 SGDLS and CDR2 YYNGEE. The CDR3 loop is CASSAATKTGFNTIYF. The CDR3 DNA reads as TGTGCCAGCAGCGCCGCGACTAAGACAGGGTTTAACACCATATATTTT.

The CDR3 nucleotides read TGTGCCAGCAGTCGGAATACAGACAGGGGGCGCGGGTCTAATGAAAAACTGTTTTTT. This gives the protein CASSRNTDRGRGSNEKLFF. The V and J genes are TRBV6-2 or TRBV6-3 and TRBJ1-4; 10 bases match TRBD1. The CDR3 runs to 19 residues. Germline V gene data show CDR1 as MNHEY and CDR2 as SVGEGT. Germline trimming cut 5 bases from V and 3 bases from J; bases unmatched to any gene: 15.

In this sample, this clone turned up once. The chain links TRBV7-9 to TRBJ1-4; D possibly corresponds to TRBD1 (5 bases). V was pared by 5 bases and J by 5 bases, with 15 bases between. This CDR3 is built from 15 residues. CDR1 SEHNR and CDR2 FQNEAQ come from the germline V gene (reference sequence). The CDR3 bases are TGTGCCAGCAGCAAAGACAGTTCCATCAATGAAAAACTGTTTTTT. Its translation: CASSKDSSINEKLFF.

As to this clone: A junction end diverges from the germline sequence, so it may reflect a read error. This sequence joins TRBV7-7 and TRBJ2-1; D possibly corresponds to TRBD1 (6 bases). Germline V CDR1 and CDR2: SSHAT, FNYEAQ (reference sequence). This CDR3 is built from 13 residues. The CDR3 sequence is CASSFFRGNEQFF. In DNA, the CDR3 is TGTGCTAGCAGCTTTTTTAGGGGGAATGAGCAGTTCTTC.

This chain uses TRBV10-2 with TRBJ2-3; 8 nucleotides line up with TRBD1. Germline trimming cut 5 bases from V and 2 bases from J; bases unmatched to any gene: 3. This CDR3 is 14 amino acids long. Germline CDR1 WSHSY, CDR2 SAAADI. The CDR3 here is CASSRQGTTDTQYF. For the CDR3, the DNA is TGCGCCAGCAGTAGACAGGGGACCACAGATACGCAGTATTTT.

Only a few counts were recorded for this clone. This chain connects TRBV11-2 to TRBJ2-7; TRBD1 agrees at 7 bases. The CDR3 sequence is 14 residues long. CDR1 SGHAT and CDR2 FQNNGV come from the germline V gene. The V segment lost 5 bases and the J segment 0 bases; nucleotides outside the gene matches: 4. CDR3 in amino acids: CASSGRQGSYEQYF. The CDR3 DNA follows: TGTGCCAGCAGCGGGAGACAGGGCTCCTACGAGCAGTACTTC.

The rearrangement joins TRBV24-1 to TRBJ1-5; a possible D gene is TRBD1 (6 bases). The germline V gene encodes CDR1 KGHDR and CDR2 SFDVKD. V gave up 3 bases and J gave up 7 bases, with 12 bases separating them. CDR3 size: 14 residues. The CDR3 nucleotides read TGTGCCACCAGTGATCACAGGGAGTTCCAGCCCCAGCATTTT. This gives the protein CATSDHREFQPQHF.